The clone carrying this T cell receptor beta chain was seen many times. Its antigen remains unknown. Mismatch with germline at one junction end may stem from a read error. This entry belongs to a study of regulatory T cells in long-lasting Graves disease. Study-level findings and limits: Gene preferences differed: TRBV28, TRBJ1-2, TRBJ2-5 in persistent cases.

The germline V gene has CDR1 MNHEY and CDR2 SVGAGI. This CDR3 comprises 15 residues. The authors built TCR beta libraries using iRepertoire HTBI primers and Arm-PCR of CDR3 regions. TCRdb re-analysed the multiplex PCR reads in MiXCR, keeping a single row per CDR3 protein. The sample carries over 300,000 distinct CDR3 sequences, around 20% recorded once. Time point indicated: persistent/refractory GD, antithyroid drugs over 5 years with positive TRAb. RNA isolated from PBMCs was used to make the TCR library. The V call is TRBV6-5, the J call TRBJ1-5; D gene unclear. This TCR was recovered from a female donor with Graves disease. The sample consisted of peripheral blood mononuclear cells (PBMCs), taken when the disease was refractory, from a patient treated with antithyroid drugs. The CDR3 loop reads CASSYLEYSNQPQHF. The CDR3 nucleotides are TGTGCCAGCAGTTACTTGGAATATAGCAATCAGCCTCAGCATTTT.